Following are 21 T cell receptor beta chains from one sample sequenced in a study of identical twins. TCRdb ran MiXCR on the 5' RACE reads and lists one entry per CDR3 protein. The repertoire holds roughly 690,000 distinct CDR3 sequences, roughly 20% seen once, with around 4.5% in the top ten. The same sample was also used in a study of T cells expressing NK-cell markers.

The sequenced sample consisted of PBMCs. The source is a woman aged 18-30 years in good health.

As regards this clonotype: This may be a read error: a much more frequent sequence differs by one nucleotide. The chain uses TRBV7-9 and TRBJ2-2, with D perhaps TRBD1 (6 bases). CDR3 size: 14 residues. V lost 6 bases and J 9 bases, leaving 17 bases between the germline ends. Germline V lookup: CDR1 SEHNR, CDR2 FQNEAQ (reference sequence). This CDR3 is CASREKHRAWELFF. CDR3 coding DNA: TGTGCCAGCAGAGAAAAACACAGGGCCTGGGAGCTGTTTTTT.

In its sample, this clonotype was seen a few times. This sequence joins TRBV7-9 and TRBJ2-5; TRBD2 aligns across 11 bases. The CDR3 contains 15 residues. The germline gives CDR1 SEHNR, CDR2 FQNEAQ (reference sequence). With 11 bases clipped from V and 0 bases from J, the junction kept 8 bases outside the gene matches. This CDR3 is CAFQASGRNQETQYF. Here the CDR3 DNA reads TGTGCCTTCCAGGCTAGCGGGAGGAACCAAGAGACCCAGTACTTC.

V gene TRBV12-3 or TRBV12-4 combines with J gene TRBJ2-7, with D perhaps being TRBD1 or TRBD2 (6 bases each). The CDR3 sequence is 14 residues long. The V end was cut by 3 bases, the J end by 5 bases, with 14 bases between. CDR3 DNA: TGTGCCAGCAGTTTTGGGGGCGGGATCCACGAGCAGTACTTC. Protein sequence: CASSFGGGIHEQYF.

The rearrangement links TRBV12-3 or TRBV12-4 to TRBJ2-1; D gene unclear. This CDR3 has 12 amino acids. The V end was cut by 3 bases, the J end by 9 bases, with 9 bases between. CDR3 DNA sequence: TGTGCCAGCAGTTTCGCGTCCCCTGAGCAGTTCTTC. Translated: CASSFASPEQFF.

This clonotype is a singleton in its sample. The chain couples TRBV20-1 to TRBJ2-2; weak D call: TRBD1 (6 bases). The CDR3 spans 17 residues. Deletions cut 7 bases from V and 5 bases from J, with 26 bases between. CDR1 and CDR2 from the germline V gene are DFQATT and SNEGSKA (reference sequence). CDR3 DNA: TGCAGTGACCCGGGACACATGATTCGTAATTGGACCGGGGAGCTGTTTTTT. Its protein product is CSDPGHMIRNWTGELFF.

This clonotype has more than one count but fewer than ten. The rearrangement joins TRBV20-1 to TRBJ2-1, with D perhaps given as TRBD1 or TRBD2 (5 bases each). Trimming removed 3 bases from V and 5 bases from J, with 20 bases in between. Per germline, CDR1 DFQATT and CDR2 SNEGSKA (reference sequence). The CDR3 runs to 16 residues. The DNA of the CDR3 is TGCAGTGCTAGGAGTTTGGACCCAGAGGGGCACAATGAGCAGTTCTTC. It translates to CSARSLDPEGHNEQFF.

The rearrangement joins TRBV20-1 to TRBJ2-1; 8 bases are shared with TRBD2. CDR3 length: 16 amino acids. Trimming took 5 bases from V and 3 from J; bases not matched to a gene: 12. Germline CDR1 is DFQATT and CDR2 is SNEGSKA (reference sequence). Here the CDR3 reads CSADRGTRRVYNEQFF. In DNA, the CDR3 is TGCAGTGCTGACCGAGGGACTAGGCGGGTCTACAATGAGCAGTTCTTC.

The chain employs TRBV2 and TRBJ2-1; D unresolved. The germline CDR1 and CDR2 sequences are SNHLY and FYNNEI. V was pared by 7 bases and J by 5 bases, with 9 bases between. The CDR3 covers 12 residues. CDR3 sequence: CASKGGDNEQFF. The CDR3 bases are TGTGCCAGCAAAGGTGGGGACAATGAGCAGTTCTTC. The full variable domain, completed using reference TRBV2 and TRBJ2-1, is EPEVTQTPSHQVTQMGQEVILRCVPISNHLYFYWYRQILGQKVEFLVSFYNNEISEKSEIFDDQFSVERPDGSNFTLKIRSTKLEDSAMYFCASKGGDNEQFFGPGTRLTVL.

This clonotype was found a few times. The CDR3 DNA is TGTGCCAGTAGTAGGAGTGGAGCGACAGGGACTCTTTATGGCTACACCTTC. It yields the protein CASSRSGATGTLYGYTF. The chain links TRBV19 to TRBJ1-2; 7 bases are a match to TRBD1. The CDR3 spans 17 residues. V dropped 4 bases and J dropped 5; count of bases not matched to a gene: 16. CDR1 LNHDA and CDR2 SQIVND come from the germline V gene (reference sequence).

The CDR3 spells CASSLGVLPDQYF. The CDR3 nucleotides read TGTGCCAGCAGCTTGGGGGTTCTCCCGGACCAGTACTTC. V gene TRBV5-5 combines with J gene TRBJ2-7; D unresolved. Germline V CDR1 and CDR2: SGHKS, YYEKEE (reference sequence). V gave up 0 bases and J gave up 10 bases, with 14 bases separating them. The CDR3 length is 13 residues. Looking up the rest from reference TRBV5-5 and TRBJ2-7 gives the full variable domain: DAGVTQSPTHLIKTRGQQVTLRCSPISGHKSVSWYQQVLGQGPQFIFQYYEKEERGRGNFPDRFSARQFPNYSSELNVNALLLGDSALYLCASSLGVLPDQYFGPGTRLTVT.

This clonotype appeared a few times. This rearrangement joins TRBV12-3 or TRBV12-4 to TRBJ1-1; 9 bases map to TRBD1. V dropped 5 bases and J dropped 2; count of bases not matched to a gene: 6. This CDR3 contains 15 residues. CDR3 residues: CASSTGTGINTEAFF. CDR3 bases: TGTGCCAGCAGTACCGGGACAGGGATCAACACTGAAGCTTTCTTT.

The V call is TRBV5-1, the J call TRBJ2-2, with 10 nucleotides matching TRBD2. The junction had 9 bases not matched to a gene; V was cut back by 4 bases and J by 0 bases. The CDR3 sequence is 18 residues long. Germline V gene data show CDR1 as SGHRS and CDR2 as YFSETQ. CDR3 nucleotide sequence: TGCGCCAGCAGCAGGACCGCTAGCGGGGGCGCGAACACCGGGGAGCTGTTTTTT. It codes for CASSRTASGGANTGELFF.

This sequence joins TRBV10-3 and TRBJ2-3; possible D gene TRBD2, 6 bases. Between the trimmed V and J ends, which lost 3 bases and 7 bases, there was a span of 17 bases. Germline CDR1 and CDR2: ENHRY and SYGVKD. This CDR3 is 15 amino acids long. The CDR3 DNA is TGTGCCATCAGTGAAGGTAGCGGAGGTACACATACGCAGTATTTT. This translates into CAISEGSGGTHTQYF.

This clonotype was observed a few times. This rearrangement joins TRBV20-1 to TRBJ2-2; maybe TRBD2 (7 bases). V lost 2 bases and J 0 bases, leaving 13 bases between the germline ends. This CDR3 is built from 16 residues. In germline, CDR1 is DFQATT, CDR2 SNEGSKA (reference sequence). The CDR3 region is CSARLAGAANTGELFF. The CDR3, as DNA: TGCAGTGCTAGATTGGCGGGGGCCGCGAACACCGGGGAGCTGTTTTTT.

The V gene is TRBV25-1, the J gene TRBJ2-7; TRBD2 is a possible D gene (6 bases). The CDR3 contains 15 residues. V dropped 5 bases and J dropped 5 bases, with 19 bases sitting between them. The germline V gene encodes CDR1 MGHDK and CDR2 SYGVNS. The CDR3 reads CASSPPTGGRDEQYF. The CDR3 region has the DNA TGTGCCAGCAGTCCCCCGACCGGGGGTCGGGACGAGCAGTACTTC.

This clonotype was recorded at least ten times. J is TRBJ1-6 and V is TRBV20-1; D gene unclear. Trimming took 0 bases from V and 10 from J, leaving 13 bases between them. The CDR3 extends over 14 amino acids. CDR1 and CDR2 from the germline V gene are DFQATT and SNEGSKA (reference sequence). CDR3 residues: CSARDQRGESPLHF. The CDR3 DNA reads as TGCAGTGCTAGAGATCAGAGAGGAGAATCACCCCTCCACTTT.

This clonotype was counted ten times or more. The rearrangement uses TRBV5-1 and TRBJ1-1; D is undetermined. CDR3 size: 14 residues. The germline V and J ends were trimmed by 0 bases and 4 bases, with 10 bases remaining between them. Germline lookup yields CDR1 SGHRS and CDR2 YFSETQ. CDR3 region: CASSLGGLGTEAFF. In DNA, the CDR3 is TGCGCCAGCAGCTTGGGTGGGTTGGGCACTGAAGCTTTCTTT.

This clonotype was counted between two and nine times. The chain combines TRBV20-1 with TRBJ2-2; no clear D. Between the trimmed V and J ends, which lost 2 bases and 1 base, there was a span of 8 bases. This CDR3 contains 14 residues. Germline CDR1 and CDR2: DFQATT and SNEGSKA (reference sequence). CDR3 residues: CSARTPGNTGELFF. The CDR3 DNA follows: TGCAGTGCTAGAACTCCGGGGAACACCGGGGAGCTGTTTTTT.

J is TRBJ2-3 and V is TRBV12-3 or TRBV12-4; 12 bases align to TRBD2. V trimming: 2 bases; J trimming: 2 bases; junction bases outside the gene matches: 2. This CDR3 region has 16 residues. CDR3 nucleotides: TGTGCCAGCAGTTTAAGACTAGCGGGGGCCACAGATACGCAGTATTTT. Translated: CASSLRLAGATDTQYF.

This clonotype was observed once. The chain combines TRBV25-1 with TRBJ2-3, with D unclear. Germline V CDR1 and CDR2: MGHDK, SYGVNS. The V end was cut by 4 bases, the J end by 4 bases, with 9 bases between. The CDR3 is 13 residues long. This CDR3 is CASSGLGSDTQYF. The CDR3, as DNA: TGTGCCAGCAGTGGGCTAGGCTCAGATACGCAGTATTTT.

This clonotype was seen only a few times. V is TRBV20-1 and J is TRBJ2-5; TRBD1 agrees at 10 bases. Trimming removed 6 bases from V and 5 bases from J; junction bases left unmatched: 15. Germline loops: CDR1 DFQATT, CDR2 SNEGSKA (reference sequence). The CDR3 has 16 amino acids. The CDR3 here is CSATALGQGLGETQYF. Written as DNA, the CDR3 is TGCAGTGCCACGGCCCTGGGACAGGGGTTAGGGGAGACCCAGTACTTC.